This record covers a single TCR beta chain. Its antigen is unidentified. These data originate in a study of a mutant IDH1 vaccine in newly diagnosed glioma. Study-level background: The treated group averaged approximately 38 years old and was roughly 60% male, roughly 38% female. Previous care, which was radiotherapy, temozolomide, or both, most often involved both.

Time point defined: week 23, last vaccination. Vaccination comprised doses that each held 300 ug of mutant IDH1 20-mer peptide, plus topical imiquimod. Germline CDR1 SGDLS, CDR2 YYNGEE. This CDR3 is built from 16 residues. V shed 0 bases and J shed 2 bases, with 12 bases lying between them. TCRdb's copy holds only in-frame clones and misses some; the assay was immunoSEQ multiplex PCR. The sample lists approximately 82,000 clones; almost 85% were seen once. The sequence derives from a man between 25 and 39 years old with glioma. Some clones in this sample may be carry-over from other donors' samples. This chain links TRBV9 with TRBJ1-3; D is ambiguous. The specimen was PBMCs, collected from a glioma patient whose treatment included an IDH1 peptide vaccine. The CDR3 nucleotides read TGTGCCAGCAGCGTAGTCCAGGACCTCCCTGGAAACACCATATATTTT. It encodes CASSVVQDLPGNTIYF.